The T cell receptor beta chain under discussion was sequenced for a study of cytomegalovirus exposure and HLA in healthy donors. Trimming stripped 0 bases from V and 10 bases from J, with 13 bases between. Per the germline V gene, CDR1 is SGHRS and CDR2 is YFSETQ. The CDR3 is 13 amino acids. In regard to this clone: Its specificity is unknown.

60 Vbeta and 13 Jbeta primers were used in PCR. Only in-frame clones appear in the TCRdb table, and some are missing; sequencing was by immunoSEQ multiplex PCR. The sample holds some 98,000 clones, around 80% seen once. Notes on the study in general: Donor immune exposure was known only as CMV serostatus. A missense DCLRE1C variant was associated with V- and J-gene trimming of TCR beta chains in a later analysis, and an independent cohort replicated the association. In an earlier analysis, most TCR beta V segments were productive about 87% or about 30% of the time.

The sequenced material came from PBMCs. This TCR came from a man aged 35-49 years in good health and CMV-seronegative. This chain links TRBV5-1 with TRBJ1-1; D possibly corresponds to TRBD1 (5 bases). The CDR3 DNA reads as TGCGCCAGCAGCTTGGGCGACAGAAGCCCAGCTTTCTTT. Residues: CASSLGDRSPAFF. The variable domain in full, completed from reference TRBV5-1 and TRBJ1-1, reads KAGVTQTPRYLIKTRGQQVTLSCSPISGHRSVSWYQQTPGQGLQFLFEYFSETQRNKGNFPGRFSGRQFSNSRSEMNVSTLELGDSALYLCASSLGDRSPAFFGQGTRLTVV.